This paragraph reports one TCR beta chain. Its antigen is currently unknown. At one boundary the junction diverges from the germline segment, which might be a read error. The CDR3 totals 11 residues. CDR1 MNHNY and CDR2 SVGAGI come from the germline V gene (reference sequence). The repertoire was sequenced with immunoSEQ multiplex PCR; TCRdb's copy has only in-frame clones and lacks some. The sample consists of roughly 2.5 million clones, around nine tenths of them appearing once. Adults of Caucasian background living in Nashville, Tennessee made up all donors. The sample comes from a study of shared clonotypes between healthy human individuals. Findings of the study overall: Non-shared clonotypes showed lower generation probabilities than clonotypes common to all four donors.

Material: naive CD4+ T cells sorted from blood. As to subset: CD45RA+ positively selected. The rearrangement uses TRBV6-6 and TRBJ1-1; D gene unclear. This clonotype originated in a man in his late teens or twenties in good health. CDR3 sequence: CASSTHPRTVF. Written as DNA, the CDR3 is TGTGCCAGCAGCACCCACCCCAGGACGGTTTTT.